This T cell receptor beta chain originates from a study of blood T cell repertoires in COVID-19. About the study: Italy, Spain and the United States were the sources of the convalescent and acute COVID-19 samples.

CDR1 is SGHTA, CDR2 FQGNSA, per germline. The J segment lost 6 bases and the V segment lost 4 bases, leaving 8 bases of the junction unmatched. The CDR3 runs to 16 residues. Authors' methods: Reference gene primer amplification gave nucleated cell count estimates. Data came from immunoSEQ multiplex PCR; TCRdb stores just in-frame clones and leaves some out. For V, J and clone size, that table is used; D and trimming come from the DNA. The data hold fewer than 85,000 clones, with approximately 90% observed a single time. The specimen sequenced was peripheral blood. This TCR was recovered from a man between 50 and 59 years old with active COVID-19. The chain carries TRBV7-2 and TRBJ2-2; the match to TRBD2 covers 10 bases. The CDR3 region is CASSSSAGGRAGELFF. CDR3 bases: TGTGCCAGCAGCTCCTCAGCGGGAGGGCGCGCCGGGGAGCTGTTTTTT.